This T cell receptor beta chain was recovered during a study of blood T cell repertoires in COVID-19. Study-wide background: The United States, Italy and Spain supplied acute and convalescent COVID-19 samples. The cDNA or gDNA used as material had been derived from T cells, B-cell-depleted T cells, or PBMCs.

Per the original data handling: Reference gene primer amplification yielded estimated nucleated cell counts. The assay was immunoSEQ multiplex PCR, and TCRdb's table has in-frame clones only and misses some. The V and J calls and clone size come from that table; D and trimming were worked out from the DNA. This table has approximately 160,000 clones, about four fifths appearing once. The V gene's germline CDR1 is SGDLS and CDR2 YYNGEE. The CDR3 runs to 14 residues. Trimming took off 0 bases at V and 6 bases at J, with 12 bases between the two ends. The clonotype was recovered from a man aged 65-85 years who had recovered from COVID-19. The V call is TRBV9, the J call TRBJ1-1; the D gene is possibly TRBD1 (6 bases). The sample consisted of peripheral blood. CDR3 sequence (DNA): TGTGCCAGCAGCGTAGGGGCGCAGGGGTCTGAAGCTTTCTTT. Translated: CASSVGAQGSEAFF.